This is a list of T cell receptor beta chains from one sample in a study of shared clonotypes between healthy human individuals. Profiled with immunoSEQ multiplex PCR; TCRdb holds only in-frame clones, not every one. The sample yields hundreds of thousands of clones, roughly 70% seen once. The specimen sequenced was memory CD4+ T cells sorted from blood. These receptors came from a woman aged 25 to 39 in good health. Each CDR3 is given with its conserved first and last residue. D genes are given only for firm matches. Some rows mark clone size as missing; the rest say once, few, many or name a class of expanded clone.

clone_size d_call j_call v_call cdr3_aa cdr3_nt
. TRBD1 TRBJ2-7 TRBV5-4 CASSRTSGTGISEQYF TGTGCCAGCAGCCGCACCTCCGGGACAGGGATCTCCGAGCAGTACTTC
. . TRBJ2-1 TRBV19 CASSSRGHEDNEQFF TGTGCCAGTAGTTCCCGGGGCCACGAAGACAATGAGCAGTTCTTC
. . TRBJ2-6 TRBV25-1 CASSEWGSPSSGANVLTF TGTGCCAGCAGTGAATGGGGCTCTCCCAGCTCTGGGGCCAACGTCCTGACTTTC
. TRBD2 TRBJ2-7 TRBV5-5 CASSFVRLADSYEQYF TGTGCCAGCAGCTTCGTTCGACTAGCGGATTCCTACGAGCAGTACTTC
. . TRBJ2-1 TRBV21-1 CASSIESGESYNVEQFF TGTGCCAGCAGCATTGAAAGCGGGGAGTCCTACAATGTAGAGCAGTTCTTC
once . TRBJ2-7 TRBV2 CASSAQVGARIFYEQYF TGTGCCAGCAGTGCTCAAGTGGGCGCAAGAATCTTCTACGAGCAGTACTTC
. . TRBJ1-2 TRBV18 CASSPNSPGRNYGYTF TGTGCCAGCTCACCAAACTCACCGGGGCGGAACTATGGCTACACCTTC
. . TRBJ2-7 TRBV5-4 CASSSGLNSYEQYF TGTGCCAGCAGCTCCGGACTTAACTCCTACGAGCAGTACTTC
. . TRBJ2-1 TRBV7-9 CASSSDAGTGRSEQFF TGTGCCAGCAGCTCCGACGCTGGTACGGGGAGGAGTGAGCAGTTCTTC
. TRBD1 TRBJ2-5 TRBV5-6 CASSYTGGQETQYF TGTGCCAGCAGCTACACAGGGGGCCAAGAGACCCAGTACTTC
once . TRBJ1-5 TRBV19 CASSVLTGFGNQPQHF TGTGCCAGTAGTGTCCTTACAGGGTTCGGCAATCAGCCCCAGCATTTT
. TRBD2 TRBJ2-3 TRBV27 CASSITLAGGSYTQYF TGTGCCAGCAGTATCACACTAGCGGGAGGTTCCTATACGCAGTATTTT
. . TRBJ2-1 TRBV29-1 CSVESRGNLYNEQFF TGCAGCGTTGAATCACGGGGGAACCTTTACAATGAGCAGTTCTTC
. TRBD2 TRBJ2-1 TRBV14 CASSRIGTRVYNEQFF TGTGCCAGCAGCCGCATAGGGACTAGAGTTTACAATGAGCAGTTCTTC
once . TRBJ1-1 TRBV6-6 CASSSGVLTEAFF TGTGCCAGCAGTTCTGGGGTGTTGACTGAAGCTTTCTTT
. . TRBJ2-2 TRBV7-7 CASSLTRAGGELFF TGTGCCAGCAGCTTAACCCGGGCAGGAGGGGAGCTGTTTTTT